This T cell receptor beta chain was obtained from a study of response to subunit inactivated influenza vaccine listed by TCRdb under 2018. Turning to the overall study: The study used deep quantitative T cell receptor repertoire profiling to track responses to a trivalent subunit inactivated influenza vaccine.

The library was prepared using RT-PCR. TCRdb names Illumina HiSeq 2500 as the instrument used. TCRdb reanalyzed the raw reads on its own, using fastp at Q25 for trimming and MiXCR for clone calling, and kept in-frame beta chains. Every entry covers one CDR3 protein and lists the most common genes and DNA from its rows. The sample contains about 190,000 distinct CDR3 sequences, approximately 14% of them found a single time. The leading ten clones occupy approximately 27% of the sample. CDR1 and CDR2 were assigned from the germline V gene as MGHRA and YSYEKL. The V end loses 1 base and the J end loses 9 bases, and a stretch of 10 bases separates them. Inclusive of the bounding cysteine and phenylalanine, the CDR3 is 14 residues long. Just CDR3 DNA is preserved here, 42 bases in frame from base 1. This clonotype was detected only a few times. Its antigen remains unidentified. No much larger clonotype is one base removed from it; base qualities were not supplied.

The paper's findings and limits, for the study overall: The authors suggested that each seasonal influenza vaccination may recruit only a limited number of new T cells.

This sequence uses TRBV4-1 and TRBJ1-6; too little of a D gene remains to name it. The sequencing used CD8+ T cells sorted from PBMCs, collected around 5 days after vaccination. This TCR was recovered from a man aged 50-60 years who received an inactivated influenza vaccine. Donor details come from another sample of the same person, matched by shared clones. The CDR3 reads CASSQASGGSPLHF. The DNA is as follows: TGCGCCAGCAGCCAAGCATCGGGCGGTTCACCCCTCCACTTT.